The 19 T cell receptor beta chains below were found in one sample sequenced in a study of blood T cell repertoires in COVID-19. Profiled with immunoSEQ multiplex PCR; TCRdb holds only in-frame clones, not every one. The sample shows about 140,000 clones, around nine tenths of them seen only once. Sequenced: peripheral blood. These receptors all stem from a human donor in a cohort sampled during active COVID-19.

The CDR3 bases are TGTGCCAGCAGCGTAGATTATAGCGGGGGCCAAGAGACCCAGTACTTC. The encoded protein is CASSVDYSGGQETQYF. The chain employs TRBV9 and TRBJ2-5; 9 positions agree with TRBD2. CDR3 length equals 16 residues. V lost 0 bases, J lost 1 base, and 4 bases stayed unmatched. CDR1 is SGDLS, CDR2 YYNGEE, per germline.

The chain employs TRBV20-1 and TRBJ2-7, with D perhaps matching TRBD2 (6 bases). This CDR3 has 13 amino acids. V lost 3 bases, J lost 3 bases, and 12 bases lay in between. The germline gives CDR1 DFQATT, CDR2 SNEGSKA (reference sequence). Here the CDR3 DNA reads TGCAGTGCTAGTCGGGACTCTTTCTACGAGCAGTACTTC. Its protein is CSASRDSFYEQYF.

The chain combines TRBV24-1 with TRBJ2-3; TRBD2 aligns across 9 bases. J was trimmed by 4 bases and V by 7 bases; bases with no gene match: 11. Germline loops: CDR1 KGHDR, CDR2 SFDVKD. CDR3 length equals 16 residues. The DNA for the CDR3 is TGTGCCACCAGCGAATACGTAGCGGGAGCCCCAGATACGCAGTATTTT. This codes for CATSEYVAGAPDTQYF.

This clone has only one observation. The chain joins TRBV28 to TRBJ1-5, with 9 bases aligning to TRBD1. Unmatched junction bases numbered 9, after V lost 2 bases and J lost 7 bases. CDR1 is MDHEN and CDR2 is SYDVKM in the germline V gene. This CDR3 has 16 residues. CDR3 amino acids: CASSLGPRDREQPQHF. The CDR3, as DNA: TGTGCCAGCAGTTTAGGTCCCCGGGACAGGGAACAGCCCCAGCATTTT.

The chain recombines TRBV15 with TRBJ2-7; D may be TRBD2 (5 bases). CDR3 size: 12 residues. Trimming pared 0 bases from V and 9 bases from J, leaving 9 bases between. Germline V CDR1 and CDR2: LNHNV, YYDKDF (reference sequence). The CDR3 region has the DNA TGTGCCACCAGCAGAGACGGGGTTGTGCAGTACTTC. It encodes CATSRDGVVQYF.

The chain combines TRBV24-1 with TRBJ2-2; 7 bases are shared with TRBD2. Germline V gene lookup returns CDR1 KGHDR and CDR2 SFDVKD. Trimming at V came to 3 bases and at J to 3 bases, leaving 9 bases not matched to a gene. The CDR3 runs to 17 residues. The CDR3 region is CATSDASQGGDTGELFF. The CDR3 nucleotides read TGTGCCACCAGTGATGCCTCCCAGGGAGGGGACACCGGGGAGCTGTTTTTT.

The CDR3 nucleotides read TGCGCCAGCAGCCACCCACCCGACGGGTCGCGCACAGATACGCAGTATTTT. It translates to CASSHPPDGSRTDTQYF. The chain joins TRBV4-1 to TRBJ2-3; no clear D. Germline-derived CDR1 and CDR2 are MGHRA and YSYEKL. The CDR3 has 17 residues. V lost 3 bases and J lost 1, with 17 bases in between.

The V and J genes are TRBV28 and TRBJ2-5; 9 bases line up with TRBD1. The CDR3 is 17 amino acids. V shed 6 bases and J 4 bases; nucleotides not matched to a gene: 15. Germline V gene data show CDR1 as MDHEN and CDR2 as SYDVKM. The CDR3 DNA reads TGTGCCAGCAGCCTGGGACAGGGTGGGTTTATGGGAGAGACCCAGTACTTC. It translates to CASSLGQGGFMGETQYF.

V is TRBV25-1 and J is TRBJ2-1; TRBD1 matches 8 bases. This CDR3 is 15 amino acids long. Losses at the gene ends were 1 base for V and 2 bases for J; bases not matched to a gene: 1. Germline V gene sequence: CDR1 MGHDK, CDR2 SYGVNS. The CDR3 region has the DNA TGTGCCAGCAGTGAATCAGGGGGCCCCTACAATGAGCAGTTCTTC. As protein: CASSESGGPYNEQFF.

The chain uses TRBV29-1 and TRBJ2-1, with 9 positions matching TRBD2. Germline CDR1 and CDR2: SQVTM and ANQGSEA. The V segment lost 6 bases and the J segment 5 bases; nucleotides outside the gene matches: 5. CDR3 length: 13 residues. The CDR3 here is CSVMTSGHNEQFF. As DNA, the CDR3 is TGCAGCGTAATGACTAGCGGCCACAATGAGCAGTTCTTC.

The CDR3 coding sequence is TGTGCCACCAGACGGACAGCCTTCACCGGGGAGCTGTTTTTT. Translated: CATRRTAFTGELFF. The chain combines TRBV6-5 with TRBJ2-2, with a possible D match to TRBD1 (6 bases). Per germline, CDR1 MNHEY and CDR2 SVGAGI. The CDR3 length is 14 residues. V lost 10 bases to trimming and J lost 4 bases, with 16 bases between them.

The chain couples TRBV19 to TRBJ2-1; 8 bases fit TRBD1. Per the germline V gene, CDR1 is LNHDA and CDR2 is SQIVND (reference sequence). V lost 2 bases to trimming and J lost 7 bases; unmatched junction nucleotides: 7. This CDR3 has 15 amino acids. The CDR3 spells CASSIWRQGRNEQFF. DNA of the CDR3: TGTGCCAGTAGTATATGGAGACAGGGGAGGAATGAGCAGTTCTTC.

V usage is TRBV27 and J usage is TRBJ1-1; 8 nucleotides match TRBD1. Trimming cost V 7 bases and J 2 bases; bases outside gene matches: 3. The CDR3 is 13 amino acids. Germline CDR1 is MNHEY and CDR2 is SMNVEV (reference sequence). The CDR3 protein is CASNDRGNTEAFF. The CDR3 nucleotides read TGTGCCAGCAATGACAGGGGAAACACTGAAGCTTTCTTT.

This chain links TRBV7-2 with TRBJ2-7, with 8 positions matching TRBD2. Losses at the gene ends were 1 base for V and 2 bases for J; bases not matched to a gene: 4. CDR1 SGHTA and CDR2 FQGNSA come from the germline V gene. The CDR3 has 15 residues. CDR3 amino acids: CASSLEIAGTYEQYF. The CDR3, as DNA: TGTGCCAGCAGCTTAGAAATAGCGGGAACCTACGAGCAGTACTTC. The full variable domain, completed using reference TRBV7-2 and TRBJ2-7, is GAGVSQSPSNKVTEKGKDVELRCDPISGHTALYWYRQSLGQGLEFLIYFQGNSAPDKSGLPSDRFSAERTGGSVSTLTIQRTQQEDSAVYLCASSLEIAGTYEQYFGPGTRLTVT.

The chain uses TRBV9 and TRBJ2-3; 10 nucleotides align to TRBD1. CDR1 SGDLS and CDR2 YYNGEE come from the germline V gene. The CDR3 is 16 amino acids. J gave up 5 bases and V 4 bases, and 10 bases lay outside the gene matches. CDR3 bases: TGTGCCAGCAGCCCAGGGACAGGGGCCATTAAAGATACGCAGTATTTT. It yields the protein CASSPGTGAIKDTQYF.

This rearrangement joins TRBV29-1 to TRBJ2-7, with TRBD1 matching over 9 bases. CDR1 SQVTM and CDR2 ANQGSEA come from the germline V gene. With V trimmed by 1 base and J by 6 bases, 7 bases remained unmatched. The CDR3 is 14 residues long. CDR3 DNA sequence: TGCAGCGTTGAAGGGACAGGGGTTAGTGGCGAGCAGTACTTC. This encodes CSVEGTGVSGEQYF.

CDR3 bases: TGCGCCAGCAGCTTGTCTCCCACGGGGGGGTATGGGTCTGGGGCCAACGTCCTGACTTTC. This gives the protein CASSLSPTGGYGSGANVLTF. The chain employs TRBV5-1 and TRBJ2-6, with 8 bases matching TRBD2. Germline lookup yields CDR1 SGHRS and CDR2 YFSETQ. The ends lost 1 base at V and 1 base at J; junction bases unmatched: 13. CDR3 length: 20 amino acids.

This chain links TRBV6-6 with TRBJ1-5, with TRBD1 matching 8 bases. The CDR3 is 15 amino acids. In germline, CDR1 is MNHNY, CDR2 SVGAGI (reference sequence). V lost 5 bases, J lost 1 base, and 4 bases stayed unmatched. The CDR3 DNA sequence: TGTGCCAGCAGTCGCAGACAGGGGAGCAATCAGCCCCAGCATTTT. The encoded protein is CASSRRQGSNQPQHF.

The V gene is TRBV28, the J gene TRBJ2-1, with TRBD2 matching over 14 bases. The trim removed 5 bases at V and 0 bases at J, leaving 18 bases unmatched. The CDR3 has 22 amino acids. Germline loops: CDR1 MDHEN, CDR2 SYDVKM. CDR3 protein: CASSPFGQGTSGSHSSYNEQFF. In DNA form, the CDR3 reads TGTGCCAGCAGTCCCTTCGGACAGGGGACTAGCGGGAGCCACAGCTCCTACAATGAGCAGTTCTTC. The variable domain in full, with the rest retrieved from reference TRBV28 and TRBJ2-1, is DVKVTQSSRYLVKRTGEKVFLECVQDMDHENMFWYRQDPGLGLRLIYFSYDVKMKEKGDIPEGYSVSREKKERFSLILESASTNQTSMYLCASSPFGQGTSGSHSSYNEQFFGPGTRLTVL.